This TCR beta chain was recovered during a study of blood T cell repertoires in COVID-19 (TCRdb year 2020). With regard to the full study: Samples from collaborators originated in the United States, Italy and Spain and spanned both the acute and convalescent phases of COVID-19. Deeply sampled blood TCRbeta repertoires from subjects exposed to, actively infected with, or recovered from COVID-19 were included in the dataset. The repertoires were released in a freely available public database intended as a resource for research on the immune response to SARS-CoV-2. A de-identified subject ID, COVID-19 status, age in years and sex were almost always included in the sample metadata. Where available, HLA class I and class II types were obtained from metadata supplied by the sample provider rather than from assay-based typing. Samples came from the ongoing ImmuneRACE study (first 160 participants) plus 1,254 subjects from 6 global collaborators. The material from the prospective study consisted of cDNA or gDNA derived from T cells, B-cell-depleted T cells, or PBMCs. Overall study outcomes, separate from this receptor: How much clinical and demographic metadata was included differed by source and by participant, and the metadata was provided uncurated.

The immunoSEQ Assay, a bias-controlled multiplex PCR, was used to amplify TCRbeta CDR3 regions from genomic DNA. Per the authors' processing: Within the assay, amplification of reference gene primers was used to estimate how many nucleated cells each sample contained. To quantify the absolute abundance of each unique TCRbeta CDR3 rearrangement, sequence reads were collapsed and filtered. For each sample, productive Simpson clonality was calculated as the square root of Simpson's diversity index across productive rearrangements. TCRdb holds this immuneACCESS table with in-frame rearrangements only. Some clones are missing; in checked studies, unresolved V genes explain under half, and the rest has no known cause. Clone size and the V and J calls come from that table; the DNA yielded D and trimming. A total of fewer than 200,000 clones appear in this sample, 82% of them only once. Clones ranked in the top ten supply 7.8% of the sample.

At one collaborating source in Seattle, patients were enrolled during active infection and were followed longitudinally through the course of disease. The collaborating institutions used their own protocols to collect whole blood in K2EDTA tubes. Collaborator samples were shipped for TCRbeta analysis as frozen whole blood, isolated PBMCs, or DNA extracted from either sample type. In regard to this clone: The clone's antigen remains unknown. It has no much larger one-base neighbor in the sample; base qualities were not kept.

The sequence came from an older woman with COVID-19, enrolled during active disease. Material: peripheral blood.

CDR3 reads: CATHSESGELFF. The DNA sequence is TGTGCCACCCATAGCGAATCCGGGGAGCTGTTTTTT. Here the chain combines TRBV6-5 and TRBJ2-2; perhaps TRBD2 is the D gene, with 5 bases matching. Deletion took 10 bases off V and 6 bases off J, with a span of 12 bases between the germline ends. CDR1 and CDR2 were assigned from the germline V gene as MNHEY and SVGAGI. There are 12 amino acids in the CDR3, from cysteine to phenylalanine inclusive. Kept here is only the CDR3 DNA, which spans 36 bases and is read in frame from base 1.